The present T cell receptor (beta chain) was sequenced within a study of blood T cell repertoires in COVID-19. The protocol was immunoSEQ multiplex PCR, while the TCRdb copy is restricted to in-frame clones and leaves out a portion. The sample gives approximately 300,000 clones, around 90% of which show up once; 6.3% is in the top ten. The CDR3 has 15 residues. Germline-derived CDR1 and CDR2 are MNHEY and SVGAGI. V gave up 5 bases and J gave up 3 bases; unmatched junction bases: 10. The chain recombines TRBV6-5 with TRBJ2-7; 7 positions agree with TRBD1. Sequences were obtained from peripheral blood. The TCR originated in a woman between 45 and 60 years old with COVID-19, enrolled during active disease. CDR3 bases: TGTGCCAGCAGTCGCCGGGACAGCCAATTCTACGAGCAGTACTTC. Amino acids: CASSRRDSQFYEQYF.